The 10 T cell receptor beta chains below were found in one sample sequenced in a study of cytomegalovirus exposure and HLA in healthy donors. Vbeta (60) and Jbeta (13) primers were used in the PCR. The protocol was immunoSEQ multiplex PCR, while the TCRdb copy is restricted to in-frame clones and leaves out a portion. The sample holds 110,000 to 150,000 clones, about 74% seen once. Sample: PBMCs. Source of these receptors: a middle-aged woman in good health and CMV-seronegative.

J is TRBJ1-5 and V is TRBV19, with 7 bases fitting TRBD1. Per the germline V gene, CDR1 is LNHDA and CDR2 is SQIVND (reference sequence). V dropped 5 bases and J dropped 4; count of bases not matched to a gene: 14. The CDR3 sequence is 17 residues long. This CDR3 reads CASSLSGGRGKNQPQHF. The DNA of the CDR3 is TGTGCCAGTAGTTTATCAGGGGGTAGAGGGAAAAATCAGCCCCAGCATTTT.

The chain links TRBV28 to TRBJ2-7, with 9 bases aligning to TRBD1. V shed 9 bases, J shed 3 bases, and the junction held 9 bases outside the gene matches. CDR1 MDHEN and CDR2 SYDVKM come from the germline V gene. The CDR3 has 14 residues. CDR3 DNA: TGTGCCAGTTTAACCGGGACAGGGAACTACGAGCAGTACTTC. Protein product: CASLTGTGNYEQYF.

The chain carries TRBV7-5 and TRBJ2-7; TRBD2, the D gene given by the table, was not confirmed from the DNA. TRBV7-5 is flagged as a pseudogene. CDR3 length: 17 residues. In DNA form, the CDR3 reads TGTGTCAGAAGCCCAGGCGGGACTAGCGGGAGTTACTACGAGCAGTACTTC. It yields the protein CVRSPGGTSGSYYEQYF.

This clone was detected once. V and J are TRBV5-1 and TRBJ2-7; possibly TRBD1 for D (6 bases). CDR1 is SGHRS and CDR2 is YFSETQ in the germline V gene. Trimming pared 0 bases from V and 4 bases from J, leaving 11 bases between. The CDR3 spans 14 residues. The CDR3 coding sequence is TGCGCCAGCAGCTTGGCAAGGCAGGGGTACGAGCAGTACTTC. It yields the protein CASSLARQGYEQYF.

The chain joins TRBV5-1 to TRBJ1-1, with a tentative D call TRBD1 (6 bases). The CDR3 consists of 15 residues. Germline V CDR1 and CDR2: SGHRS, YFSETQ. Deletions cut 5 bases from V and 8 bases from J, with 22 bases between. CDR3 sequence: CASRGGDRLSTEAFF. The DNA for the CDR3 is TGCGCCAGCAGAGGGGGAGACAGGCTGAGTACGGAAGCTTTCTTT.

This chain joins TRBV5-4 and TRBJ1-1; 11 nucleotides line up with TRBD1. The germline V gene encodes CDR1 SGHNT and CDR2 YYREEE (reference sequence). CDR3 length: 11 residues. V lost 9 bases, J lost 8 bases, and 3 bases stayed unmatched. The DNA for the CDR3 is TGTGCCACAAGGACAGGGGGCGAAGCTTTCTTT. Translating it yields CATRTGGEAFF. Using reference TRBV5-4 and TRBJ1-1 for the parts outside the CDR3, the full variable domain is ETGVTQSPTHLIKTRGQQVTLRCSSQSGHNTVSWYQQALGQGPQFIFQYYREEENGRGNFPPRFSGLQFPNYSSELNVNALELDDSALYLCATRTGGEAFFGQGTRLTVV.

This sequence joins TRBV6-1 and TRBJ2-5, with D perhaps TRBD1 (5 bases). The J call may be in error: the DNA end matches TRBJ2-7 better. The CDR3 covers 14 residues. Germline CDR1 and CDR2: MNHNS and SASEGT. The CDR3 DNA sequence: TGTGCCAGCAGGGTGGCAGGGCGACAGTACGAGCAGTACTTC. Translated, it gives CASRVAGRQYEQYF.

This clone has only a few counts. The gene calls are TRBV7-6 and TRBJ1-1, with 7 bases that match TRBD1. Unmatched junction bases numbered 3, after V lost 4 bases and J lost 4 bases. This CDR3 comprises 13 residues. CDR1 and CDR2 (germline): SGHVS, FNYEAQ. The CDR3 sequence: CASSSPGGTEAFF. CDR3 in DNA: TGTGCCAGCAGCTCACCAGGGGGCACTGAAGCTTTCTTT.

This clone was counted a few times. The rearrangement uses TRBV15 and TRBJ2-7; D is perhaps TRBD1 (6 bases). The CDR3 has 15 residues. Trimming stripped 1 base from V and 4 bases from J, with 14 bases between. The germline gives CDR1 LNHNV, CDR2 YYDKDF (reference sequence). CDR3 in amino acids: CATSRGTQGVYEQYF. As DNA, the CDR3 is TGTGCCACCAGCAGAGGGACACAGGGAGTATACGAGCAGTACTTC.

The chain uses TRBV4-1 and TRBJ2-1, with 9 bases identical to TRBD2. The CDR3 contains 14 residues. Germline V gene lookup returns CDR1 MGHRA and CDR2 YSYEKL. Trimming at V came to 6 bases and at J to 8 bases, leaving 8 bases not matched to a gene. The CDR3 DNA follows: TGCGCCAGCAGACCTAGCGGGGCGGGAGATGAGCAGTTCTTC. Amino acids: CASRPSGAGDEQFF.